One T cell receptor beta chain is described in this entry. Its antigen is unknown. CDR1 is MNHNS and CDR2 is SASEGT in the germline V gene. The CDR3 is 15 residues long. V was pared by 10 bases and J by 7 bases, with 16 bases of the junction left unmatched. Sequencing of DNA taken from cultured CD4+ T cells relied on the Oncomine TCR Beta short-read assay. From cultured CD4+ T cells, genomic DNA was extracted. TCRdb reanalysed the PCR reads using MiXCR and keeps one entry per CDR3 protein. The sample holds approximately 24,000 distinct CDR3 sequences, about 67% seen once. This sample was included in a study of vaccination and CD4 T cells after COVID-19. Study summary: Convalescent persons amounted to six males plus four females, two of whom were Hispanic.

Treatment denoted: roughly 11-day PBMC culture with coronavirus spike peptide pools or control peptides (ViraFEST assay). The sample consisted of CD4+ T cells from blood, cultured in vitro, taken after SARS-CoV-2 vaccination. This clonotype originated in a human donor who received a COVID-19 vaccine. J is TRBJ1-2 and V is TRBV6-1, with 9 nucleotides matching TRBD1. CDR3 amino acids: CATSRPGQGKFGYTF. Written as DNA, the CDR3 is TGTGCCACGTCACGCCCGGGACAGGGTAAATTTGGCTACACCTTC.